The clone carrying this T cell receptor (beta chain) was recorded many times. The antigen is undetermined. This specimen belongs to a study of spatial heterogeneity in lung cancer. Time point indicated: sample taken at primary tumor resection. Extraction of whole RNA from tumor, nontumor lung or frozen PBMC preceded unsorted sequencing. Donation came from 70 or so patients with untreated early-stage non-small cell lung cancer. Each TCR cDNA molecule carried a unique molecular identifier. MiXCR, applied by TCRdb to the 5' RACE reads, yields one record per CDR3 protein. The table shows about 36,000 distinct CDR3 sequences, with 4% to 6% occurring only once. Study findings and constraints: Expanded tumor TCRs that were ubiquitous appeared in blood more at resection than follow-up.

Germline V lookup: CDR1 MNHNY, CDR2 SVGAGI (reference sequence). The CDR3 length is 14 residues. V was pared by 11 bases and J by 5 bases, with 20 bases between. The source of this sequence is a female donor with early-stage non-small cell lung cancer. The sequencing used PBMCs, collected at surgery. The J gene is TRBJ2-3, the V gene TRBV6-6; TRBD1 is a possible D gene (5 bases). For the CDR3, the DNA is TGTGCCGCCTTAGAATCAGGGTTTGGAGATACGCAGTATTTT. It translates to CAALESGFGDTQYF.